The clone carrying this T cell receptor beta chain occurred a few times. Its target is unknown. The record originates from a study of response to subunit inactivated influenza vaccine. Whole-study findings and limits: T cells newly recruited by each seasonal influenza vaccination are few, the authors suggested.

One entry per CDR3 protein results from TCRdb running MiXCR on the RT-PCR reads. The repertoire holds roughly 650,000 distinct CDR3 sequences, with around 16% as singletons. Germline loops: CDR1 DFQATT, CDR2 SNEGSKA (reference sequence). J gave up 3 bases and V 3 bases, and 7 bases lay outside the gene matches. CDR3 length: 14 amino acids. The specimen comprised PBMCs from blood, sampled about 11 days after vaccination. The gene calls are TRBV20-1 and TRBJ2-7; 8 nucleotides match TRBD2. The origin of this receptor is a man between 50 and 59 years old who received an inactivated influenza vaccine. CDR3 sequence: CSARHGGVNYEQYF. DNA of the CDR3: TGCAGTGCTAGGCACGGGGGGGTGAACTACGAGCAGTACTTC.